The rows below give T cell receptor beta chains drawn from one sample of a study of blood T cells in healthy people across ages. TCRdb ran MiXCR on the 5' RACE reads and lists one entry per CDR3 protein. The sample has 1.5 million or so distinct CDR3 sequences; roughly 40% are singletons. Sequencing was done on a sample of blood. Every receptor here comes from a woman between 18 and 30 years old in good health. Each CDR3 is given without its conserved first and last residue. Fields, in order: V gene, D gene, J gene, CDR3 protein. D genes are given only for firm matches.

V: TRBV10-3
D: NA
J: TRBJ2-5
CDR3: AIVFEQETQY

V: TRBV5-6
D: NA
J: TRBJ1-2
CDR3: ASSPGRGWGIGYT

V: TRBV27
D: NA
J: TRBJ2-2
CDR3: ASSFFGMGSTGELF

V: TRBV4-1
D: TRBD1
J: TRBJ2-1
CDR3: ASSHGTGDSYNEQF

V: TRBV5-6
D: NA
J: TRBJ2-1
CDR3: ASSSSTGTRGYNEQF

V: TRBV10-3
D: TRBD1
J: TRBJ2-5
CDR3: AIGLPRGQEETQY

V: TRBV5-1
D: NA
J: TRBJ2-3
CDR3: ASSPSRGTTDTQY

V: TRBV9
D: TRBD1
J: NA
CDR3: ASSVRDRVDEQY

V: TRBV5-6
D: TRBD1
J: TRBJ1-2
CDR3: ASGPWDRVHGYT

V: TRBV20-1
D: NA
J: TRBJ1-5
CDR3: SARDVHRGGGPAQH

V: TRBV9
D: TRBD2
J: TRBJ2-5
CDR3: ASSAGTSLETQY

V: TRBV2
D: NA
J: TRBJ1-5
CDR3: ASSSRGLGKNQPQH

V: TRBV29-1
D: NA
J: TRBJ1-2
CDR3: SVDVDGFNYGYT

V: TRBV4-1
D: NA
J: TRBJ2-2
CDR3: ASSQERGAGELF

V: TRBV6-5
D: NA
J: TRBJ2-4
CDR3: ASSYGGAKNIQY

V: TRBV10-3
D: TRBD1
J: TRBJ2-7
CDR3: ASREGANAYEQY

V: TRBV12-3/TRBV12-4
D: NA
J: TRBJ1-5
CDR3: ASSEGEPQH

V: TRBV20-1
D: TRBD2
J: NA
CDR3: SAPQGGALSEQY

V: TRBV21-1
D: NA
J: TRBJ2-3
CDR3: ASSNYASGTTDTQY

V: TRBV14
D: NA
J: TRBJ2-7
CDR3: ASSQLAGLKSSYEQY

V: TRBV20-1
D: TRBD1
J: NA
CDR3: SARWDRHYEQY

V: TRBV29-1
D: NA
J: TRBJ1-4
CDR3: SVDLGSEKLF

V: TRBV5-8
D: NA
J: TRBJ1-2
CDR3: ASSFSTNYGYT

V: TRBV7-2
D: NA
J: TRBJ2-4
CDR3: ASSLGTDASLAKNIQY

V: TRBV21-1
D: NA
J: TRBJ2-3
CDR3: ADPRADTQY

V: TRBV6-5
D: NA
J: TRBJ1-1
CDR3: ASRLPRQSAQAF

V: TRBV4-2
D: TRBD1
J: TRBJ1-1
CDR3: ASSPSTGGKRSEAF

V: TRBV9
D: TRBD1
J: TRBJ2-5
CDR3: ASTGAFQETQY

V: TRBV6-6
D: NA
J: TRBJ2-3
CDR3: ASSYSGRTYTDTQY